The source of this T cell receptor (beta chain) is a study of tumor and adjacent non-tumor tissue in lung cancer. Study-wide context: Stage I to III disease affected about nine men and 5 women aged about 31 to 76. About 4.17 million productive TCRbeta reads were obtained per sample on average. General study findings and limits: Higher tumor TCR diversity was associated with shorter survival.

Concerning this clonotype: Its cognate antigen is unknown. One end of the junction varies from germline; a read error may be responsible.

The CDR3 extends over 15 amino acids. The germline V gene has CDR1 SGHVS and CDR2 FNYEAQ. A modified ARM-PCR protocol with three rounds of nested PCR amplified TCRbeta. TCRdb ran MiXCR on the multiplex PCR reads and lists one entry per CDR3 protein. The sample carries about 80,000 distinct CDR3 sequences, roughly 80% recorded once. The template was RNA from unsorted bulk tissue. The normal lung tissue was taken more than 3 cm from the tumor edge. Donors were chemotherapy-naive, newly diagnosed lung cancer surgical patients in China, August–late 2014. V gene TRBV7-6 combines with J gene TRBJ2-3; D is possibly TRBD1 or TRBD2 (5 bases each). This sequence was found in a man in his sixties with non-small cell lung cancer. Sequences were obtained from distant non-tumor lung tissue. CDR3 protein: CVSSTGPRGGDTQYF. CDR3 DNA: TGTGTCAGCAGTACGGGGCCGAGGGGCGGCGATACGCAGTATTTT.